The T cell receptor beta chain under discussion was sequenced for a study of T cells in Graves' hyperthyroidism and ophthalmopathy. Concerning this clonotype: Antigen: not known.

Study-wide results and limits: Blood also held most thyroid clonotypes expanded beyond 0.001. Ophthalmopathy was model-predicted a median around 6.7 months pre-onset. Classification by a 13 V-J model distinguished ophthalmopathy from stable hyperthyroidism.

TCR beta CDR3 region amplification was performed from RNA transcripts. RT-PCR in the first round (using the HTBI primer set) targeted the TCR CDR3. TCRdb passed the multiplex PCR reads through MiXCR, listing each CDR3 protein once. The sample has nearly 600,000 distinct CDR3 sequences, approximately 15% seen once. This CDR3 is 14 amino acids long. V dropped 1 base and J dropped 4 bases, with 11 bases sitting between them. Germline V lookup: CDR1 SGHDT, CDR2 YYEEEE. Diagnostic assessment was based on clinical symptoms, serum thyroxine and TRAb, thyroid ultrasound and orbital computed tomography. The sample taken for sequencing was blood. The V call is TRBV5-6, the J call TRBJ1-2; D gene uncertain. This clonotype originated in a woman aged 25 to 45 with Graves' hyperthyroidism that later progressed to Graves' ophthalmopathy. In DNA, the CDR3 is TGTGCCAGCAGCTTGACCGGATCTCTCTATGGCTACACCTTC. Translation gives CASSLTGSLYGYTF.